The 21 T cell receptor beta chains below come from one sample, sequenced in a study of OX40 agonist ivuxolimab in advanced cancers. Assay: immunoSEQ multiplex PCR; the TCRdb copy retains only in-frame clones and omits some. The sample gives 25,000 to 35,000 clones, more than 75% of which show up once; around 10% is in the top ten. The input for sequencing was CD4+ or CD8+ T cells sorted from blood, taken in a trial of the OX40 agonist ivuxolimab. These TCRs come from an adult with an advanced solid tumor such as melanoma, head and neck, liver or kidney cancer.

This chain connects TRBV6-6 to TRBJ2-5; D perhaps matches TRBD2 (6 bases). From germline, CDR1 is MNHNY and CDR2 SVGAGI (reference sequence). The CDR3 extends over 15 amino acids. The V and J ends lost 6 bases and 4 bases respectively, with 18 bases between them. Here the CDR3 DNA reads TGTGCCAGCAGCCCCGCGGAGGGAAGGTCAGAGACCCAGTACTTC. This encodes CASSPAEGRSETQYF.

The genes are TRBV5-6 and TRBJ2-3, with TRBD2 as a possible D gene (6 bases). Per germline, CDR1 SGHDT and CDR2 YYEEEE. The CDR3 extends over 16 amino acids. The V and J ends lost 4 bases and 5 bases respectively, with 20 bases between them. The DNA of the CDR3 is TGTGCCAGCAGCCCAGGAGGGACGAGTCACAGAGATACGCAGTATTTT. Protein sequence: CASSPGGTSHRDTQYF. Drawing the rest from reference TRBV5-6 and TRBJ2-3, the complete variable domain is DAGVTQSPTHLIKTRGQQVTLRCSPKSGHDTVSWYQQALGQGPQFIFQYYEEEERQRGNFPDRFSGHQFPNYSSELNVNALLLGDSALYLCASSPGGTSHRDTQYFGPGTRLTVL.

The chain uses TRBV27 and TRBJ2-1; no definite D call. The V end lost 7 bases, the J end lost 0 bases, and 10 bases lay between the germline ends. Germline lookup yields CDR1 MNHEY and CDR2 SMNVEV (reference sequence). The CDR3 spans 14 residues. As DNA, the CDR3 is TGTGCCAGCACCTCCGTTTTCTCCTACAATGAGCAGTTCTTC. Translated: CASTSVFSYNEQFF.

The rearrangement uses TRBV5-8 and TRBJ2-5; tentative D call: TRBD1 (5 bases). V lost 1 base to trimming and J lost 5 bases, with 9 bases between them. This CDR3 region has 13 residues. The germline gives CDR1 SGHTS, CDR2 YDEGEE. CDR3 sequence: CASSLRQGETQYF. Written as DNA, the CDR3 is TGTGCCAGCAGCTTGAGGCAGGGTGAGACCCAGTACTTC.

This sequence joins TRBV27 and TRBJ2-1, with TRBD2 as a possible D gene (6 bases). V dropped 5 bases and J dropped 7 bases, with 12 bases sitting between them. Looked up from germline, CDR1 is MNHEY and CDR2 is SMNVEV (reference sequence). The CDR3 loop spans 13 amino acids. The CDR3 reads CASSPRGSNEQFF. CDR3 nucleotides: TGTGCCAGCAGTCCACGGGGGTCGAATGAGCAGTTCTTC.

Note on this clone: The junction and the germline gene differ at one end; a read error may be behind it. This CDR3 is also generated by other DNA sequences in the sample. This chain connects TRBV11-2 to TRBJ2-7; D is undetermined. Germline CDR1 is SGHAT and CDR2 is FQNNGV. The CDR3 has 15 amino acids. CDR3 sequence (DNA): TGTGCCAGCAGCTTAGGAATGGGCGCGTCTTACGAGCAGTATTTC. As protein: CASSLGMGASYEQYF.

The J gene is TRBJ2-1, the V gene TRBV4-3; 7 nucleotides align to TRBD2. The CDR3 loop spans 17 amino acids. The trim removed 0 bases at V and 4 bases at J, leaving 9 bases unmatched. CDR1 LGHNA and CDR2 YSLEER come from the germline V gene. The chain's CDR3 is CASSQDLELANYNEQFF. CDR3 coding DNA: TGCGCCAGCAGCCAAGACCTGGAACTAGCGAATTACAATGAGCAGTTCTTC.

A single count supports this clone. The chain employs TRBV19 and TRBJ2-7, with D unclear. The CDR3 contains 13 residues. Germline V gives CDR1 LNHDA, CDR2 SQIVND (reference sequence). Trimming stripped 7 bases from V and 6 bases from J, with 16 bases between. CDR3 sequence reads: CASNPQGSFEQYF. The CDR3 DNA sequence: TGTGCCAGTAACCCCCAAGGTTCGTTCGAGCAGTACTTC.

This chain links TRBV29-1 with TRBJ2-1; D might be TRBD1 (5 bases). Germline CDR1 reads SQVTM; CDR2 reads ANQGSEA. This CDR3 contains 11 residues. Trimming cost V 6 bases and J 14 bases, with 17 bases left between them. CDR3 sequence: CSVETGASEFF. DNA of the CDR3: TGCAGCGTGGAAACAGGCGCGTCGGAGTTCTTC.

This clone was observed a handful of times. The gene calls are TRBV28 and TRBJ2-5; 7 bases map to TRBD1. CDR3 length equals 14 residues. V lost 6 bases and J lost 1; bases outside the gene matches: 5. CDR1 and CDR2 from the germline V gene are MDHEN and SYDVKM. The CDR3 coding sequence is TGTGCCAGCAGGGACAGGTGGACCCAAGAGACCCAGTACTTC. Translating it yields CASRDRWTQETQYF.

This clone was detected a few times. This chain connects TRBV19 to TRBJ1-3, with D maybe TRBD1 (6 bases). There are 18 residues in the CDR3. Looked up from germline, CDR1 is LNHDA and CDR2 is SQIVND (reference sequence). V was trimmed by 1 base and J by 0 bases, leaving 16 bases between them. CDR3 amino acids: CASSIATWRDTSGNTIYF. CDR3 DNA sequence: TGTGCCAGTAGTATAGCCACGTGGCGGGACACCTCTGGAAACACCATATATTTT.

The genes are TRBV6-5 and TRBJ1-1; TRBD1 matches at 7 bases. V lost 5 bases and J lost 0; bases outside the gene matches: 3. CDR1 is MNHEY and CDR2 is SVGAGI in the germline V gene. The CDR3 is made up of 14 amino acids. DNA for the CDR3: TGTGCCAGCAGTCCCGGGACAGTGAACACTGAAGCTTTCTTT. This codes for CASSPGTVNTEAFF.

The chain uses TRBV11-2 and TRBJ2-7; the match to TRBD1 covers 9 bases. Germline V CDR1 and CDR2: SGHAT, FQNNGV. J gave up 4 bases and V 0 bases, and 4 bases lay outside the gene matches. This CDR3 is built from 15 residues. CDR3 bases: TGTGCCAGCAGCTTAGACGGGACAGGGTTATACGAGCAGTACTTC. The encoded protein is CASSLDGTGLYEQYF. Using reference TRBV11-2 and TRBJ2-7 for the parts outside the CDR3, the full variable domain is EAGVAQSPRYKIIEKRQSVAFWCNPISGHATLYWYQQILGQGPKLLIQFQNNGVVDDSQLPKDRFSAERLKGVDSTLKIQPAKLEDSAVYLCASSLDGTGLYEQYFGPGTRLTVT.

This chain uses TRBV9 with TRBJ2-5; D not certain. Germline CDR1 SGDLS, CDR2 YYNGEE. The germline V and J ends were trimmed by 3 bases and 3 bases, with 6 bases remaining between them. The CDR3 has 12 residues. This CDR3 is CASSDLEETQYF. CDR3 DNA sequence: TGTGCCAGCAGCGATTTGGAAGAGACCCAGTACTTC.

The chain employs TRBV11-1 and TRBJ2-7; D tentatively reads TRBD1 or TRBD2 (5 bases each). In germline, CDR1 is SGHAT, CDR2 FQDESV (reference sequence). Trimming removed 3 bases at V and 2 bases at J, with 8 bases between. The CDR3 contains 13 residues. This CDR3 is CASSFGTAYEQYF. CDR3 nucleotides: TGTGCCAGCAGCTTCGGGACCGCCTACGAGCAGTACTTC.

This clone appeared once. The chain has TRBV14 and TRBJ2-1; 9 bases line up with TRBD2. J gave up 8 bases and V 1 base, and 12 bases lay outside the gene matches. This CDR3 is built from 17 residues. Germline CDR1 is SGHDN and CDR2 is FVKESK. In DNA form, the CDR3 reads TGTGCCAGCAGCCAAGTTACTGCGGGAGGGCCGGGCGATGAGCAGTTCTTC. Translated: CASSQVTAGGPGDEQFF. The full variable domain, rest sourced from reference TRBV14 and TRBJ2-1, is EAGVTQFPSHSVIEKGQTVTLRCDPISGHDNLYWYRRVMGKEIKFLLHFVKESKQDESGMPNNRFLAERTGGTYSTLKVQPAELEDSGVYFCASSQVTAGGPGDEQFFGPGTRLTVL.

The J gene is TRBJ1-1, the V gene TRBV27; the match to TRBD1 covers 8 bases. The CDR3 is made up of 14 amino acids. Germline values: CDR1 MNHEY, CDR2 SMNVEV (reference sequence). Trimming took 6 bases from V and 5 from J; bases not matched to a gene: 8. This chain's CDR3 is CASRIQTGATEAFF. The CDR3 DNA sequence: TGTGCCAGCAGAATACAGACAGGGGCGACTGAAGCTTTCTTT.

The rearrangement links TRBV29-1 to TRBJ2-7; 7 nucleotides align to TRBD1. Germline V lookup: CDR1 SQVTM, CDR2 ANQGSEA. V gave up 4 bases and J gave up 3 bases; unmatched junction bases: 9. The CDR3 sequence is 14 residues long. The CDR3 DNA sequence: TGCAGCGTTGTACTGACAGGGCTGGGCTACGAGCAGTACTTC. Translating gives CSVVLTGLGYEQYF.

V is TRBV27 and J is TRBJ2-3; D unresolved. Trimming pared 1 base from V and 6 bases from J, leaving 8 bases between. CDR1 MNHEY and CDR2 SMNVEV come from the germline V gene (reference sequence). The CDR3 is 13 residues long. The CDR3 DNA reads as TGTGCCAGCAGTTTATGGGGTTGGGATACGCAGTATTTT. Translating it yields CASSLWGWDTQYF.

The V gene is TRBV6-1, the J gene TRBJ2-1; no definite D call. Trimming pared 6 bases from V and 0 bases from J, leaving 6 bases between. The CDR3 is 13 amino acids. CDR1 is MNHNS and CDR2 is SASEGT in the germline V gene. CDR3 sequence reads: CASRGSSYNEQFF. CDR3 bases: TGTGCCAGCAGGGGCAGCTCCTACAATGAGCAGTTCTTC.

V and J are TRBV6-6 and TRBJ2-7, with unresolved D. Germline CDR1 reads MNHNY; CDR2 reads SVGAGI (reference sequence). The V gene lost 0 bases and the J gene lost 2 bases, with 5 bases spanning the gap. The CDR3 runs to 13 residues. The CDR3 coding sequence is TGTGCCAGCAGTTACTCGCTTACCTACGAGCAGTACTTC. Its translation is CASSYSLTYEQYF.